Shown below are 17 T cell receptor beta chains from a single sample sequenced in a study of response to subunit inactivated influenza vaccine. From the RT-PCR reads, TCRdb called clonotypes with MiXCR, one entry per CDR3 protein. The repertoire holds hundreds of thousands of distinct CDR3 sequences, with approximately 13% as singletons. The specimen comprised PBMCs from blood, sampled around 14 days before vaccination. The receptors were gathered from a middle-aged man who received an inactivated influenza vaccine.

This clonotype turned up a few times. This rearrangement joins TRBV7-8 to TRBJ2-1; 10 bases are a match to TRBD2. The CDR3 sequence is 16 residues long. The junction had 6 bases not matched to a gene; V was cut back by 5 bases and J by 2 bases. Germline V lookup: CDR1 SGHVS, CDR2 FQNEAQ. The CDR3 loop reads CASSQVTSGAYNEQFF. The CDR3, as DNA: TGTGCCAGCAGCCAAGTAACTAGCGGGGCCTACAATGAGCAGTTCTTC.

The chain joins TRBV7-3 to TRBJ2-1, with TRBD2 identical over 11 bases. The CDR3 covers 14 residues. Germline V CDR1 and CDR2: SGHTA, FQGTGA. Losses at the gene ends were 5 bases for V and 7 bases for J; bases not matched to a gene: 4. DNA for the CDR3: TGTGCCAGCAGCACTAGCGGGAGCGATAATGAGCAGTTCTTC. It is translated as CASSTSGSDNEQFF. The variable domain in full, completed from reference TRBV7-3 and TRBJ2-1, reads GAGVSQTPSNKVTEKGKYVELRCDPISGHTALYWYRQSLGQGPEFLIYFQGTGAADDSGLPNDRFFAVRPEGSVSTLKIQRTERGDSAVYLCASSTSGSDNEQFFGPGTRLTVL.

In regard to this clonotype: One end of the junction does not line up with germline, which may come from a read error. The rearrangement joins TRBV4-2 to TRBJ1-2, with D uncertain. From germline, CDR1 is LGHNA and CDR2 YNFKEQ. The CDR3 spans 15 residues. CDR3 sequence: CARSPGRPSNYGYTF. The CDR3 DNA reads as TGTGCCAGGAGCCCCGGGCGACCCTCTAACTATGGCTACACCTTC.

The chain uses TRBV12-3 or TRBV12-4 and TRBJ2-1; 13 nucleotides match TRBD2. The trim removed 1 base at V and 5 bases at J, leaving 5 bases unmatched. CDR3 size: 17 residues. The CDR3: CASSLDGLAGADNEQFF. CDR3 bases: TGTGCCAGCAGTTTAGATGGACTAGCGGGGGCCGACAATGAGCAGTTCTTC.

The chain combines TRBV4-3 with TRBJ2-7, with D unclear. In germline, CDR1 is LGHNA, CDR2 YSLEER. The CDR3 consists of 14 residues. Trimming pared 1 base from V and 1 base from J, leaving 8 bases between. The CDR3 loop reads CASSQVRGSYEQYF. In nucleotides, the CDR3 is TGCGCCAGCAGCCAAGTAAGAGGATCCTACGAGCAGTACTTC.

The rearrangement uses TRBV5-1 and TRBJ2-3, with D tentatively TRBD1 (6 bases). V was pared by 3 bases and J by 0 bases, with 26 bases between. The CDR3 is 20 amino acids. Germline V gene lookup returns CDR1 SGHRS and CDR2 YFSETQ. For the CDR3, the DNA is TGCGCCAGCAGCTCACAACCTACAGGGACCCGGCAGACTAGCACAGATACGCAGTATTTT. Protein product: CASSSQPTGTRQTSTDTQYF.

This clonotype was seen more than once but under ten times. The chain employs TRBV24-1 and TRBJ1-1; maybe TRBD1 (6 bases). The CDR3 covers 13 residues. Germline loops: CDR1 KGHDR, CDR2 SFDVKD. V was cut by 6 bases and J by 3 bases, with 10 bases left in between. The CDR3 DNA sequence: TGTGCCACCAGTCGTAGGGGGGACACTGAAGCTTTCTTT. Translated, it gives CATSRRGDTEAFF.

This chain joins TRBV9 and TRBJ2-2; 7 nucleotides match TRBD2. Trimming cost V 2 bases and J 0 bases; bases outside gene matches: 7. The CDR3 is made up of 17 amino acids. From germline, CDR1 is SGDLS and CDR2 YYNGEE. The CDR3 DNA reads TGTGCCAGCAGCGTCTTATTAGCGGGTACGAACACCGGGGAGCTGTTTTTT. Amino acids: CASSVLLAGTNTGELFF. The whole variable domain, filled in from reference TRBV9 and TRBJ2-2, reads DSGVTQTPKHLITATGQRVTLRCSPRSGDLSVYWYQQSLDQGLQFLIQYYNGEERAKGNILERFSAQQFPDLHSELNLSSLELGDSALYFCASSVLLAGTNTGELFFGEGSRLTVL.

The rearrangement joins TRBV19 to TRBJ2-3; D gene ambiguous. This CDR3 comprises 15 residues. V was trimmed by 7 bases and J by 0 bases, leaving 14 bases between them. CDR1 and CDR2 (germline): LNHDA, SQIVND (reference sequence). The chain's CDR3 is CASKIGSSSTDTQYF. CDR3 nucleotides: TGTGCCAGTAAGATCGGGTCGTCTAGCACAGATACGCAGTATTTT.

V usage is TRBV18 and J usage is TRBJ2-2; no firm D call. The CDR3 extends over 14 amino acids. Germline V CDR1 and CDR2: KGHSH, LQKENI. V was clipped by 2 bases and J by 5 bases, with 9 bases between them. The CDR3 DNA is TGTGCCAGCTCACCAGAGATGGGGACCGGGGAGCTGTTTTTT. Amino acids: CASSPEMGTGELFF.

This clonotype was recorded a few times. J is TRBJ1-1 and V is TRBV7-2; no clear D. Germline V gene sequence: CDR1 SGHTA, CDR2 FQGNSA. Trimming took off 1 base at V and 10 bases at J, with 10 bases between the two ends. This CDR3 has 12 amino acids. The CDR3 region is CASSLDRVAAFF. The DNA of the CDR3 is TGTGCCAGCAGCTTAGATAGAGTTGCAGCTTTCTTT.

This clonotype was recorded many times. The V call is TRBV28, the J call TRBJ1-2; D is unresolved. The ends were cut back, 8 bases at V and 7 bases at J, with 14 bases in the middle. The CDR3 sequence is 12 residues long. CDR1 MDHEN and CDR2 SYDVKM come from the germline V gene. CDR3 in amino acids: CASEDESGGYTF. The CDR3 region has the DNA TGTGCCAGCGAGGACGAGTCTGGTGGCTACACCTTC.

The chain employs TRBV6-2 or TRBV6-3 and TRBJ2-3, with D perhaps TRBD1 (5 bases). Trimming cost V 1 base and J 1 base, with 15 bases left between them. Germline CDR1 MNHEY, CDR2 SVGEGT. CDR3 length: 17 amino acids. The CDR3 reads CASSYYLGQPGTDTQYF. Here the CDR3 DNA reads TGTGCCAGCAGTTACTACTTAGGACAACCCGGCACAGATACGCAGTATTTT.

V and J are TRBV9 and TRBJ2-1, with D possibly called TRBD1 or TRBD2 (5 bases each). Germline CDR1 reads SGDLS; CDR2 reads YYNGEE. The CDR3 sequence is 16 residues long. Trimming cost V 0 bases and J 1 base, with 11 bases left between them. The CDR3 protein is CASSVGVGVSYNEQFF. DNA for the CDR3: TGTGCCAGCAGCGTAGGGGTGGGGGTATCCTACAATGAGCAGTTCTTC.

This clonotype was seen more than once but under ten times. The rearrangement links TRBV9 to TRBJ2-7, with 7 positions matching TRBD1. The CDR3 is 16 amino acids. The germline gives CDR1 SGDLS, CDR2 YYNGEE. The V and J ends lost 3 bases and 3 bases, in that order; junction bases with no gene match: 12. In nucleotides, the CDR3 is TGTGCCAGCAGCGAGACCGGGACAGCCTCGTTCTACGAGCAGTACTTC. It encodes CASSETGTASFYEQYF.

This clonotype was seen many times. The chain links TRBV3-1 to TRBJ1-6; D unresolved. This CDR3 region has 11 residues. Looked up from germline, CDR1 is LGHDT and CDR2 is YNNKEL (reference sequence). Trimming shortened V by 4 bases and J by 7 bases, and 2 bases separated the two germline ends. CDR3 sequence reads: CASSPNSPLHF. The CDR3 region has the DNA TGTGCCAGCAGCCCGAATTCACCCCTCCACTTT. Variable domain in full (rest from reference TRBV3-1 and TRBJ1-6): DTAVSQTPKYLVTQMGNDKSIKCEQNLGHDTMYWYKQDSKKFLKIMFSYNNKELIINETVPNRFSPKSPDKAHLNLHINSLELGDSAVYFCASSPNSPLHFGNGTRLTVT.

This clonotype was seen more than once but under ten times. The CDR3 sequence: CASFGWGGRYNEQFF. The CDR3 DNA sequence: TGTGCCAGCTTCGGGTGGGGGGGCAGGTACAATGAGCAGTTCTTC. This chain links TRBV6-1 with TRBJ2-1, with D possibly being TRBD2 (7 bases). This CDR3 comprises 15 residues. V was pared by 8 bases and J by 4 bases, with 18 bases between. From germline, CDR1 is MNHNS and CDR2 SASEGT.